Listed below are T cell receptor beta chains from one sample, sequenced in a study of Graves' ophthalmopathy and Graves' hyperthyroidism. In TCRdb, the multiplex PCR reads were re-called with MiXCR into one record per CDR3 protein. Counted here are hundreds of thousands of distinct CDR3 sequences, approximately 21% occurring once; the ten biggest clones make up 2.5% to 3%. The source material was peripheral blood. These receptors all come from a young woman with stable Graves' hyperthyroidism. Both conserved end residues are part of each CDR3. A D gene is named only where the DNA matches it firmly. A clone size is listed for some rows: how often the clone was seen (once, few, many), or a class if it is expanded.

V	J	D	size	CDR3	DNA
TRBV6-1	TRBJ1-5	TRBD1	.	CASSARGSSTTNQPQHF	TGTGCCAGCAGTGCCAGGGGGTCTAGTACCACGAATCAGCCCCAGCATTTT
TRBV27	TRBJ2-7	.	.	CASSFHRVGKTYEQYF	TGTGCCAGCAGTTTCCACAGGGTTGGGAAAACCTACGAGCAGTACTTC
TRBV6-1	TRBJ1-6	.	many	CASSETQGSNSPLHF	TGTGCCAGCAGTGAAACACAGGGCTCGAATTCACCCCTCCACTTT
TRBV6-1	TRBJ1-1	.	many	CASSQGTPEAFF	TGTGCCAGCAGTCAGGGGACCCCTGAAGCTTTCTTT
TRBV24-1	TRBJ2-5	.	.	CATSDSGRWQETQYF	TGTGCCACCAGTGATTCGGGCCGGTGGCAAGAGACCCAGTACTTC
TRBV27	TRBJ2-5	TRBD2	many	CASSLFLAGQETQYF	TGTGCCAGCAGTTTATTCTTAGCGGGGCAAGAGACCCAGTACTTC
TRBV20-1	TRBJ2-7	TRBD1	many	CSAISRGYEQYF	TGCAGTGCTATTTCCAGGGGGTACGAGCAGTACTTC
TRBV12-3/TRBV12-4	TRBJ2-7	.	many	CASSLEGSSYEQYF	TGTGCCAGCAGTTTAGAAGGGTCCTCCTACGAGCAGTACTTC
TRBV7-6	TRBJ2-7	.	few	CASSLAPASGEQYF	TGTGCCAGCAGCTTAGCCCCCGCTTCGGGCGAGCAGTACTTC
TRBV12-3/TRBV12-4	TRBJ1-2	.	.	CASSPDSSNYGYTF	TGTGCCAGCAGCCCGGACAGTTCTAACTATGGCTACACCTTC
TRBV11-2	TRBJ2-7	TRBD1	.	CASSLADRGIDEQYF	TGTGCCAGCAGCTTAGCCGACAGGGGGATCGACGAGCAGTACTTC
TRBV6-2/TRBV6-3	TRBJ2-5	TRBD1	.	CASSYNVRRDSRLQETQYF	TGTGCCAGCAGTTACAATGTGCGTAGGGACAGCCGCCTCCAAGAGACCCAGTACTTC
TRBV29-1	TRBJ2-7	.	.	CSVDSEAPNEQYF	TGCAGCGTTGACTCCGAGGCGCCCAACGAGCAGTACTTC
TRBV12-3/TRBV12-4	TRBJ2-7	.	many	CASSLSGDGIHEQYF	TGTGCCAGCAGTTTGTCAGGGGACGGGATCCACGAGCAGTACTTC
TRBV2	TRBJ2-5	.	many	CASGGLQETQYF	TGTGCCAGCGGGGGCCTCCAAGAGACCCAGTACTTC
TRBV20-1	TRBJ1-6	TRBD1	few	CSAKTGDSPLHF	TGCAGTGCAAAGACAGGGGATTCACCCCTCCACTTT
TRBV15	TRBJ2-5	TRBD2	.	CATSREGLASETQYF	TGTGCCACCAGCAGAGAGGGACTAGCTTCCGAGACCCAGTACTTC
TRBV6-1	TRBJ1-2	TRBD1	many	CASSETGGKNYGYTF	TGTGCCAGCAGTGAAACAGGGGGCAAGAACTATGGCTACACCTTC
TRBV9	TRBJ2-2	TRBD2	.	CASSTGLAGGGDGELFF	TGTGCCAGCAGCACGGGACTAGCGGGAGGGGGTGACGGGGAGCTGTTTTTT
TRBV2	TRBJ2-7	.	many	CASRINGGGGEQYF	TGTGCCAGCAGGATCAATGGGGGAGGGGGCGAGCAGTACTTC
TRBV6-1	TRBJ1-5	.	many	CASSGRIQHSNQPQHF	TGTGCCAGCAGTGGGAGAATACAGCATAGCAATCAGCCCCAGCATTTT
TRBV28	TRBJ1-5	.	many	CAGGDFSNQPQHF	TGTGCCGGGGGGGACTTTAGCAATCAGCCCCAGCATTTT
TRBV20-1	TRBJ2-2	.	many	CSVSGRVATGELFF	TGCAGTGTTTCCGGGCGTGTGGCCACCGGGGAGCTGTTTTTT
TRBV6-1	TRBJ1-2	TRBD1	.	CASSRQGGNGYTF	TGTGCCAGCAGTCGACAGGGAGGTAATGGCTACACCTTC
TRBV29-1	TRBJ2-5	.	many	CSVLSGSWETQYF	TGCAGCGTTCTATCCGGGTCCTGGGAGACCCAGTACTTC
TRBV11-2	TRBJ1-2	.	.	CASSLVETGRKRGDGYTF	TGTGCCAGCAGCTTAGTCGAGACTGGTCGTAAAAGAGGCGATGGCTACACCTTC
TRBV3-1	TRBJ1-1	TRBD1	.	CASSQSTGGTEAFF	TGTGCCAGCAGCCAGTCGACAGGGGGGACTGAAGCTTTCTTT
TRBV25-1	TRBJ2-5	.	many	CASSPRNSPNYGRGGDGTQYF	TGTGCCAGCAGTCCCCGAAATTCTCCGAACTACGGACGGGGCGGGGACGGAACCCAGTACTTC
TRBV20-1	TRBJ1-6	.	many	CSARDPNSPLHF	TGCAGTGCACGGGACCCCAATTCACCCCTCCACTTT
TRBV6-5	TRBJ1-1	.	many	CATYLGTEAFF	TGTGCCACCTACCTGGGAACTGAAGCTTTCTTT
TRBV19	TRBJ2-2	.	many	CASSPLGGSYTGELFF	TGTGCCAGTAGTCCCCTCGGCGGGTCTTACACCGGGGAGCTGTTTTTT
TRBV28	TRBJ2-7	.	.	CASSPGPRGNEQYF	TGTGCCAGCAGCCCGGGACCGCGCGGGAACGAGCAGTACTTC
TRBV4-1	TRBJ2-5	.	.	CASSQDLGLLRETQYF	TGCGCCAGCAGCCAAGATTTAGGACTACTTAGGGAGACCCAGTACTTC
TRBV12-3/TRBV12-4	TRBJ2-7	TRBD1	.	CASRPRDSRYEQYF	TGTGCCAGCAGACCCCGGGACAGTCGGTACGAGCAGTACTTC
TRBV28	TRBJ2-2	.	many	CASRGGVNTGELFF	TGTGCCAGCAGGGGGGGAGTGAACACCGGGGAGCTGTTTTTT
TRBV28	TRBJ2-7	TRBD2	.	CASSLGGKRTYEQYF	TGTGCCAGCAGTTTGGGGGGGAAGAGGACCTACGAGCAGTACTTC
TRBV29-1	TRBJ1-1	.	many	CSVREQNTEAFF	TGCAGTGTCCGGGAACAGAACACTGAAGCTTTCTTT
TRBV7-4	TRBJ1-4	TRBD1	.	CASSSGTAANEKLFF	TGTGCCAGCAGCTCAGGGACAGCAGCTAATGAAAAACTGTTTTTT
TRBV12-3/TRBV12-4	TRBJ1-2	.	.	CASSYQAAYGYTF	TGTGCCAGCAGTTACCAGGCAGCCTATGGCTACACCTTC
TRBV4-1	TRBJ2-7	.	.	CASSGVKSYEQYF	TGCGCCAGCAGTGGGGTCAAATCCTACGAGCAGTACTTC
TRBV2	TRBJ2-7	.	many	CASSDAAGNYEQYF	TGTGCCAGCAGTGATGCTGCGGGAAACTACGAGCAGTACTTC
TRBV15	TRBJ1-2	.	.	CATSKMGGYTF	TGTGCCACCAGCAAAATGGGGGGCTACACCTTC
TRBV6-1	TRBJ2-7	.	many	CASSRELTREQYF	TGTGCCAGCAGTCGGGAGTTAACTAGGGAGCAGTACTTC
TRBV5-1	TRBJ2-5	.	many	CASSLDLPGHQETQYF	TGCGCCAGCAGCTTGGACCTCCCGGGACATCAAGAGACCCAGTACTTC
TRBV7-2	TRBJ2-2	.	many	CASSLAIGELFF	TGTGCCAGCAGCTTAGCGATAGGGGAGCTGTTTTTT
TRBV10-2	TRBJ2-2	.	many	CASRRGTVGELFF	TGCGCCAGCAGGAGGGGTACAGTCGGGGAGCTGTTTTTT
TRBV2	TRBJ1-6	.	.	CASSADGAGSHLHF	TGTGCCAGCAGTGCAGATGGGGCTGGGTCACACCTCCACTTT
TRBV12-3/TRBV12-4	TRBJ1-6	.	many	CASSLGSGLRGSPLHF	TGTGCCAGCAGTTTAGGATCGGGGTTGAGGGGATCACCCCTCCACTTT
TRBV11-2	TRBJ2-7	.	.	CASSLGGGQGEQYF	TGTGCCAGCAGCTTAGGAGGCGGGCAGGGCGAGCAGTACTTC
TRBV7-2	TRBJ1-6	TRBD1	.	CASSLRSQGVGSPLHF	TGTGCCAGCAGCCTACGATCACAGGGGGTTGGTTCACCCCTCCACTTT
TRBV6-2/TRBV6-3	TRBJ2-6	TRBD1	many	CASSDRGSGANVLTF	TGTGCCAGCAGCGACAGGGGCTCTGGGGCCAACGTCCTGACTTTC
TRBV6-1	TRBJ2-7	.	.	CASRDGFYEQYF	TGTGCCAGCAGGGACGGGTTCTACGAGCAGTACTTC
TRBV11-1	TRBJ2-6	.	many	CASSSPRSDSKGANVLTF	TGTGCCAGCAGCTCGCCGCGTTCCGACAGTAAGGGGGCCAACGTCCTGACTTTC
TRBV7-8	TRBJ1-1	.	many	CASSLGRWDTEAFF	TGTGCCAGCAGCTTAGGTAGGTGGGATACTGAAGCTTTCTTT
TRBV30	TRBJ1-2	TRBD1	many	CAWSGGQGNYGYTF	TGTGCCTGGAGTGGGGGACAGGGGAACTATGGCTACACCTTC
TRBV7-3	TRBJ2-2	TRBD1	many	CASSLIPGQGGELFF	TGTGCCAGCAGCTTGATCCCGGGACAGGGCGGGGAGCTGTTTTTT
TRBV29-1	TRBJ2-7	.	many	CSVLTSGSYEQYF	TGCAGCGTCCTAACTAGTGGGTCCTACGAGCAGTACTTC